This T cell receptor beta chain was found in a study of blood T cell repertoires in COVID-19. Study-wide background: Researchers got acute and convalescent COVID-19 samples from the United States, Italy and Spain.

Original methodology: Researchers report that nucleated cell counts were estimated from reference gene primer amplification. Assay used: immunoSEQ multiplex PCR; TCRdb lists only in-frame clones, some missing. V and J calls and clone size follow that table, whereas D and trimming were derived from the DNA. The table records about 50,000 clones, approximately 82% of them present only once. Germline values: CDR1 SGHTS, CDR2 YDEGEE. CDR3 length: 14 amino acids. Trimming shortened V by 3 bases and J by 3 bases, and 12 bases separated the two germline ends. This clone was seen only a few times. The J gene is TRBJ1-2, the V gene TRBV5-8, with D perhaps matching TRBD1 (6 bases). The TCR comes from a human donor in a cohort sampled during active COVID-19. The sample comprised peripheral blood. The CDR3 DNA reads TGTGCCAGCAGCTCGAGGACAGTGCACTATGGCTACACCTTC. Its protein is CASSSRTVHYGYTF.